This TCR beta chain was sequenced during a study of T-cell memory formation after mild COVID-19. TCRdb ran MiXCR on the 5' RACE reads and lists one entry per CDR3 protein. The profile shows roughly 600,000 distinct CDR3 sequences, approximately 18% of them singletons. The table lists this clonotype with a few counts. Its matching antigen is unknown. The CDR3 runs to 18 residues. With 6 bases clipped from V and 0 bases from J, the junction kept 14 bases outside the gene matches. General study points: Later expanders leaned toward CD4+, whereas clones contracting from day 15 to 85 were balanced CD4/CD8. Shrinking CD4+ clones were chiefly CM and EM; CD8+ ones were chiefly EMRA.

The sequenced sample was PBMCs or a T cell subset sorted from them (not recorded which). The clonotype comes from an adult woman who had mild COVID-19 (a few samples of this study predate the infection). Cell type and time point are not known. The chain has TRBV12-3 or TRBV12-4 and TRBJ1-1; 9 positions match TRBD1. In DNA, the CDR3 is TGTGCCAGCAGCCCTAAACCGGGACAGGGTGGTTTGAACACTGAAGCTTTCTTT. Translated: CASSPKPGQGGLNTEAFF.